The clone carrying this TCR beta chain has a count of ten or more. Roughly 30,000 T cell genomes, or 250 to 300 ng DNA, went into replicate PCRs of unsorted PBMC. Repertoires were generated with immunoSEQ multiplex PCR, while TCRdb's copy carries only in-frame clones and drops some. The table lists roughly 96,000 clones, less than 50% of them singletons. This entry comes from a study of shared clonotypes between healthy human individuals. V was pared by 5 bases and J by 5 bases, with 16 bases of the junction left unmatched. Germline-derived CDR1 and CDR2 are MDHEN and SYDVKM. This CDR3 has 18 residues.

Material for sequencing was PBMCs. The receptor comes from a woman aged 40-49 years in good health. Some clones in this sample may be carry-over from other donors' samples. The J gene is TRBJ2-7, the V gene TRBV28; 12 bases agree with TRBD2. The DNA for the CDR3 is TGTGCCAGCAGTCTTCGACCTAGCGGGAGGGGACGACATAACGAGCAGTACTTC. This sequence encodes CASSLRPSGRGRHNEQYF.